A single sample gave rise to the 15 T cell receptor beta chains below, sequenced in a study of Ad26.COV2.S vaccination and SARS-CoV-2 variants. Regarding treatment: about 20 received Ad26.COV2.S at low or high dose, single or two shots; roughly five received placebo; per-sample allocation not given. Repertoires come from day 63 after the first vaccine or placebo injection. Produced via immunoSEQ multiplex PCR; TCRdb's table is partial and in-frame only. Of 360,000 or so clones listed, 87% were seen once; the top ten hold approximately 3.6%. This material consisted of peripheral blood, taken in a trial of Ad26.COV2.S vaccine versus placebo. The receptors shown here come from a person aged 18-65 years who received the Ad26.COV2.S COVID-19 vaccine or a placebo.

The chain is built from TRBV18 and TRBJ2-7, with TRBD1 matching 7 bases. Germline-derived CDR1 and CDR2 are KGHSH and LQKENI. The CDR3 has 14 residues. V was pared by 3 bases and J by 0 bases, with 2 bases of the junction left unmatched. DNA for the CDR3: TGTGCCAGCTCACCCGGGACAGTCTCCTACGAGCAGTACTTC. This encodes CASSPGTVSYEQYF.

The V and J genes are TRBV7-2 and TRBJ2-4, with D possibly being TRBD2 (5 bases). V lost 1 base, J lost 3 bases, and 7 bases lay in between. Germline V CDR1 and CDR2: SGHTA, FQGNSA. This CDR3 region has 14 residues. DNA for the CDR3: TGTGCCAGCAGCTTAGACCGGGACAAAAACATTCAGTACTTC. This gives the protein CASSLDRDKNIQYF. Full variable domain (rest looked up from reference TRBV7-2 and TRBJ2-4): GAGVSQSPSNKVTEKGKDVELRCDPISGHTALYWYRQSLGQGLEFLIYFQGNSAPDKSGLPSDRFSAERTGGSVSTLTIQRTQQEDSAVYLCASSLDRDKNIQYFGAGTRLSVL.

The chain combines TRBV5-4 with TRBJ2-7; D is possibly TRBD1 (6 bases). Germline CDR1 and CDR2: SGHNT and YYREEE (reference sequence). The V end lost 4 bases, the J end lost 5 bases, and 19 bases lay between the germline ends. The CDR3 runs to 15 residues. This CDR3 is CASSPPGHPYNEQYF. The CDR3 DNA is TGTGCCAGCAGCCCACCGGGACACCCTTATAACGAGCAGTACTTC.

The genes are TRBV5-4 and TRBJ1-6; maybe TRBD1 (6 bases). CDR3 size: 14 residues. Germline V CDR1 and CDR2: SGHNT, YYREEE (reference sequence). V lost 2 bases and J 8 bases, leaving 11 bases between the germline ends. As DNA, the CDR3 is TGTGCCAGCAGCTTTGGCAGGGGAGATTCACCCCTCCACTTT. Translating gives CASSFGRGDSPLHF. The full variable domain, its missing parts supplied by reference TRBV5-4 and TRBJ1-6, is ETGVTQSPTHLIKTRGQQVTLRCSSQSGHNTVSWYQQALGQGPQFIFQYYREEENGRGNFPPRFSGLQFPNYSSELNVNALELDDSALYLCASSFGRGDSPLHFGNGTRLTVT.

The chain carries TRBV7-2 and TRBJ1-6, with 7 bases that match TRBD1. The V gene's germline CDR1 is SGHTA and CDR2 FQGNSA. CDR3 length equals 14 residues. V lost 9 bases, J lost 7 bases, and 9 bases stayed unmatched. This CDR3 is CASGEGGSNSPLHF. CDR3 DNA: TGTGCCAGTGGGGAAGGGGGCTCAAATTCACCCCTCCACTTT.

This chain uses TRBV25-1 with TRBJ2-7; no reliable D call. V lost 0 bases, J lost 6 bases, and 18 bases lay in between. The V gene's germline CDR1 is MGHDK and CDR2 SYGVNS. The CDR3 is 16 amino acids. For the CDR3, the DNA is TGTGCCAGCAGTGAATATGGTCAGGTTATTCCCGGCGAGCAGTACTTC. This codes for CASSEYGQVIPGEQYF.

This chain connects TRBV2 to TRBJ2-7, with 9 bases lining up with TRBD1. V was pared by 5 bases and J by 5 bases, with 7 bases of the junction left unmatched. This CDR3 has 14 residues. Per the germline V gene, CDR1 is SNHLY and CDR2 is FYNNEI. In DNA form, the CDR3 reads TGTGCCAGCAGTTACGGACAGGGGTCCCACGAGCAGTACTTC. Protein sequence: CASSYGQGSHEQYF.

This chain uses TRBV12-5 with TRBJ2-7, with D possibly TRBD1 on 6 matching bases. Trimming removed 0 bases from V and 3 bases from J, with 12 bases in between. This CDR3 spans 15 amino acids. The germline CDR1 and CDR2 sequences are LGHNT and FRNRAP. This CDR3 reads CASGLVAGTIYEQYF. The CDR3 nucleotides read TGTGCTAGTGGTTTGGTTGCCGGGACAATCTACGAGCAGTACTTC.

The CDR3 is CAISGGTEETQYF. As DNA, the CDR3 is TGTGCCATCAGTGGCGGCACGGAAGAGACCCAGTACTTC. The genes are TRBV10-3 and TRBJ2-5; no clear D gene. The CDR3 length is 13 residues. Germline values: CDR1 ENHRY, CDR2 SYGVKD. The V and J ends lost 4 bases and 3 bases respectively, with 9 bases between them.

In its sample, this clone was seen once. CDR3 DNA: TGCGCCAGCAGCTCGATTAGCACAGATACGCAGTATTTT. Translating it yields CASSSISTDTQYF. V is TRBV5-1 and J is TRBJ2-3; D is unclear. CDR3 length: 13 amino acids. Germline V gives CDR1 SGHRS, CDR2 YFSETQ. V gave up 3 bases and J gave up 0 bases, with 5 bases separating them.

The chain has TRBV29-1 and TRBJ1-4; the D gene is possibly TRBD1 (5 bases). Germline lookup yields CDR1 SQVTM and CDR2 ANQGSEA. This CDR3 contains 13 residues. V shed 4 bases and J shed 5 bases, with 11 bases lying between them. CDR3 in DNA: TGCAGCGTTGCGGGGCGGCAGAATGAAAAACTGTTTTTT. It specifies CSVAGRQNEKLFF.

The chain employs TRBV18 and TRBJ1-4; D is unresolved. The CDR3 is made up of 15 amino acids. Germline V CDR1 and CDR2: KGHSH, LQKENI. V was trimmed by 0 bases and J by 5 bases, leaving 10 bases between them. As DNA, the CDR3 is TGTGCCAGCTCACCACCGAACGGAGGAAATGAAAAACTGTTTTTT. This sequence encodes CASSPPNGGNEKLFF.

The rearrangement links TRBV13 to TRBJ1-1; D is ambiguous. The V end lost 1 base, the J end lost 1 base, and 7 bases lay between the germline ends. The CDR3 is made up of 14 amino acids. CDR1 is PRHDT, CDR2 FYEKMQ, per germline (reference sequence). The CDR3 reads CASSLAPRNTEAFF. In nucleotides, the CDR3 is TGTGCCAGCAGCTTAGCCCCAAGGAACACTGAAGCTTTCTTT.

The chain employs TRBV7-2 and TRBJ2-1, with 8 bases fitting TRBD1. Trimming took 5 bases from V and 7 from J; bases not matched to a gene: 7. The CDR3 covers 14 residues. The germline CDR1 and CDR2 sequences are SGHTA and FQGNSA. CDR3 loop: CASSDRTGMNEQFF. The CDR3 DNA reads as TGTGCCAGCAGCGACCGGACAGGGATGAATGAGCAGTTCTTC.

The gene calls are TRBV6-5 and TRBJ1-3, with a possible D match to TRBD1 (5 bases). The CDR3 extends over 15 amino acids. Trimming cost V 6 bases and J 0 bases, with 12 bases left between them. CDR1 is MNHEY and CDR2 is SVGAGI in the germline V gene. CDR3 nucleotides: TGTGCCAGCAGCGCGGGACTAACCTCTGGAAACACCATATATTTT. It encodes CASSAGLTSGNTIYF.